These 28 T cell receptor beta chains came from one sample sequenced in a study of OX40 agonist ivuxolimab in advanced cancers. Assay: immunoSEQ multiplex PCR; the TCRdb copy retains only in-frame clones and omits some. The sample lists tens of thousands of clones, roughly nine tenths occurring once. Specimen: CD4+ or CD8+ T cells sorted from blood, collected in a trial of the OX40 agonist ivuxolimab. The source of these receptors is an adult with an advanced solid tumor such as melanoma, head and neck, liver or kidney cancer.

The chain uses TRBV11-2 and TRBJ2-4; 9 positions match TRBD1. CDR3 size: 17 residues. Trimming at V came to 5 bases and at J to 8 bases, leaving 16 bases not matched to a gene. The germline V gene encodes CDR1 SGHAT and CDR2 FQNNGV. The CDR3 protein is CASSALIPGQGRHIQYF. The DNA for the CDR3 is TGTGCCAGCAGCGCGCTTATCCCGGGACAGGGTAGGCACATTCAGTACTTC.

The V call is TRBV10-2, the J call TRBJ1-1; D ambiguous. CDR1 is WSHSY, CDR2 SAAADI, per germline. The length of the CDR3 is 14 residues. V was clipped by 7 bases and J by 1 base, with 13 bases between them. CDR3 DNA: TGCGCCAGCATGGGGTTGATGGGGAACACTGAAGCTTTCTTT. It codes for CASMGLMGNTEAFF.

The gene calls are TRBV10-2 and TRBJ1-2; 9 bases align to TRBD1. J was trimmed by 4 bases and V by 7 bases; bases with no gene match: 10. This CDR3 is built from 15 residues. Germline assignment: CDR1 WSHSY and CDR2 SAAADI. DNA for the CDR3: TGCGCCAGCACCCCGGGGACAGGGCCGGGCTATGGCTACACCTTC. Its translation is CASTPGTGPGYGYTF.

The V and J genes are TRBV30 and TRBJ1-4, with TRBD1 matching 8 bases. V lost 8 bases and J lost 7; bases outside the gene matches: 21. This CDR3 has 17 amino acids. Germline CDR1 reads GTSNPN; CDR2 reads SVGIG (reference sequence). CDR3 coding DNA: TGTGCCGGGGCCAGGACAGGGCTTAGTAGATCGGGTGAAAAACTGTTTTTT. The encoded protein is CAGARTGLSRSGEKLFF.

The chain has TRBV30 and TRBJ2-1; no clear D gene. The germline V gene encodes CDR1 GTSNPN and CDR2 SVGIG (reference sequence). V was shortened by 2 bases and J by 8 bases, with 7 bases between the two germline ends. This CDR3 contains 11 residues. The CDR3 bases are TGTGCCTGGAGTAAGCGTTATGAGCAGTTCTTC. This codes for CAWSKRYEQFF.

The V gene is TRBV28, the J gene TRBJ1-1; no definite D call. The CDR3 length is 10 residues. V lost 6 bases to trimming and J lost 8 bases, with 7 bases between them. Germline V CDR1 and CDR2: MDHEN, SYDVKM. Here the CDR3 reads CASSSMEAFF. The CDR3 DNA reads as TGTGCCAGCAGCTCAATGGAAGCTTTCTTT. The whole variable domain, filled in from reference TRBV28 and TRBJ1-1, reads DVKVTQSSRYLVKRTGEKVFLECVQDMDHENMFWYRQDPGLGLRLIYFSYDVKMKEKGDIPEGYSVSREKKERFSLILESASTNQTSMYLCASSSMEAFFGQGTRLTVV.

V usage is TRBV6-1 and J usage is TRBJ2-6, with no clear D. The CDR3 runs to 14 residues. Looked up from germline, CDR1 is MNHNS and CDR2 is SASEGT. V lost 5 bases, J lost 4 bases, and 9 bases lay in between. The CDR3 loop reads CASSFLGGANVLTF. In DNA form, the CDR3 reads TGTGCCAGCAGTTTCCTCGGGGGGGCCAACGTCCTGACTTTC.

A single count supports this clone. This chain connects TRBV10-1 to TRBJ2-1, with D perhaps matching TRBD2 (6 bases). This CDR3 is built from 20 residues. Germline CDR1 WNHNN, CDR2 SYGVQD (reference sequence). Between the trimmed V and J ends, which lost 0 bases and 0 bases, there was a span of 21 bases. The CDR3, as DNA: TGCGCCAGCAGTGAGTCGCCGATGCCCCATAGCGGAGACTCCTACAATGAGCAGTTCTTC. It yields the protein CASSESPMPHSGDSYNEQFF.

The chain employs TRBV30 and TRBJ2-2; D remains unclear. V dropped 0 bases and J dropped 7 bases, with 12 bases sitting between them. Germline CDR1 is GTSNPN and CDR2 is SVGIG (reference sequence). The CDR3 consists of 14 residues. This chain's CDR3 is CAWSVRSLGGELFF. DNA for the CDR3: TGTGCCTGGAGTGTACGCTCCCTTGGCGGGGAGCTGTTTTTT. Full variable domain (remainder filled in from reference TRBV30 and TRBJ2-2): SQTIHQWPATLVQPVGSPLSLECTVEGTSNPNLYWYRQAAGRGLQLLFYSVGIGQISSEVPQNLSASRPQDRQFILSSKKLLLSDSGFYLCAWSVRSLGGELFFGEGSRLTVL.

V and J are TRBV25-1 and TRBJ2-3; 8 bases fit TRBD1. The length of the CDR3 is 15 residues. V shed 7 bases and J 4 bases; nucleotides not matched to a gene: 10. CDR1 is MGHDK, CDR2 SYGVNS, per germline. The CDR3 here is CASKSGTGGPDTQYF. The CDR3 nucleotides are TGTGCCAGCAAGAGTGGGACAGGAGGACCAGATACGCAGTATTTT.

The chain links TRBV15 to TRBJ1-4; D is ambiguous. The length of the CDR3 is 15 residues. V lost 0 bases, J lost 4 bases, and 9 bases lay in between. Germline V CDR1 and CDR2: LNHNV, YYDKDF (reference sequence). The chain's CDR3 is CATSRDFSGNEKLFF. CDR3 sequence (DNA): TGTGCCACCAGCAGAGACTTTAGTGGTAATGAAAAACTGTTTTTT.

This rearrangement joins TRBV30 to TRBJ1-6; possible D gene TRBD1, 5 bases. Per the germline V gene, CDR1 is GTSNPN and CDR2 is SVGIG (reference sequence). The CDR3 loop spans 15 amino acids. The V end was cut by 8 bases, the J end by 8 bases, with 22 bases between. CDR3 in amino acids: CARPHRDPPDSPLHF. The DNA of the CDR3 is TGTGCCCGACCCCACCGGGACCCGCCGGATTCACCCCTCCACTTT.

The chain couples TRBV7-6 to TRBJ2-2; weak D call: TRBD2 (6 bases). Between the trimmed V and J ends, which lost 10 bases and 7 bases, there was a span of 10 bases. The V gene's germline CDR1 is SGHVS and CDR2 FNYEAQ. This CDR3 region has 11 residues. The CDR3 spells CAIGGGGELFF. The CDR3 DNA follows: TGTGCCATCGGGGGTGGCGGGGAGCTGTTTTTT. Using reference TRBV7-6 and TRBJ2-2 for the parts outside the CDR3, the full variable domain is GAGVSQSPRYKVTKRGQDVALRCDPISGHVSLYWYRQALGQGPEFLTYFNYEAQQDKSGLPNDRFSAERPEGSISTLTIQRTEQRDSAMYRCAIGGGGELFFGEGSRLTVL.

The V and J genes are TRBV19 and TRBJ1-2; D gene unclear. Germline assignment: CDR1 LNHDA and CDR2 SQIVND (reference sequence). The CDR3 has 12 residues. Trimming stripped 0 bases from V and 7 bases from J, with 6 bases between. CDR3 bases: TGTGCCAGTAGTATAGATCTCGTTGGCTACACCTTC. This encodes CASSIDLVGYTF.

The rearrangement links TRBV5-1 to TRBJ1-3; the D is unclear. The germline V gene encodes CDR1 SGHRS and CDR2 YFSETQ. The CDR3 covers 15 residues. Trimming left V 0 bases short and J 4 bases short, with 11 bases between. DNA for the CDR3: TGCGCCAGCAGCTTGGCCGGCGCAGACGGAAACACCATATATTTT. Protein product: CASSLAGADGNTIYF.

The chain combines TRBV19 with TRBJ1-2; 7 bases are shared with TRBD1. CDR1 and CDR2 from the germline V gene are LNHDA and SQIVND (reference sequence). The CDR3 is 15 residues long. Trimming cost V 3 bases and J 1 base; bases outside gene matches: 5. The CDR3 loop reads CASSIRDSGNYGYTF. For the CDR3, the DNA is TGTGCCAGTAGTATCCGGGACAGCGGTAACTATGGCTACACCTTC.

The rearrangement uses TRBV28 and TRBJ1-1, with TRBD1 matching over 8 bases. Trimming removed 7 bases from V and 5 bases from J; junction bases left unmatched: 9. Germline V lookup: CDR1 MDHEN, CDR2 SYDVKM. This CDR3 has 14 residues. The CDR3 bases are TGTGCCAGCACCCCAGGGGGCCGGGTGACTGAAGCTTTCTTT. It is translated as CASTPGGRVTEAFF.

The CDR3, as DNA: TGCAGCGATGCCCAGGGGGCCACAGATACGCAGTATTTT. Translated, it gives CSDAQGATDTQYF. The chain carries TRBV29-1 and TRBJ2-3, with TRBD1 matching over 8 bases. This CDR3 comprises 13 residues. Trimming at V came to 7 bases and at J to 2 bases, leaving 5 bases not matched to a gene. Per the germline V gene, CDR1 is SQVTM and CDR2 is ANQGSEA.

V usage is TRBV12-5 and J usage is TRBJ1-6; 7 bases are shared with TRBD1. Germline V gives CDR1 LGHNT, CDR2 FRNRAP. With V trimmed by 6 bases and J by 7 bases, 18 bases remained unmatched. The CDR3 totals 18 residues. Written as DNA, the CDR3 is TGTGCTAGTGGCCGCACTTTAGGTCGGGGACAGAAAAATTCACCCCTCCACTTT. This gives the protein CASGRTLGRGQKNSPLHF.

The gene calls are TRBV5-1 and TRBJ2-7, with 9 bases aligning to TRBD1. Germline V CDR1 and CDR2: SGHRS, YFSETQ. The CDR3 length is 14 residues. V lost 4 bases to trimming and J lost 3 bases; unmatched junction nucleotides: 5. The CDR3 DNA sequence: TGCGCCAGCAGCCCGGGACAGGGTATCTACGAGCAGTACTTC. It translates to CASSPGQGIYEQYF.

Only one count was recorded for this clone. This rearrangement joins TRBV29-1 to TRBJ1-2; no definite D call. With 5 bases removed from V and 4 bases from J, the gap between germline ends came to 17 bases. This CDR3 is built from 14 residues. In germline, CDR1 is SQVTM, CDR2 ANQGSEA. CDR3 residues: CSVSNGYPLYGYTF. CDR3 nucleotide sequence: TGCAGCGTTTCCAACGGATACCCCCTCTATGGCTACACCTTC. The full variable domain, in which reference TRBV29-1 and TRBJ1-2 provide the parts outside the CDR3, is SAVISQKPSRDICQRGTSLTIQCQVDSQVTMMFWYRQQPGQSLTLIATANQGSEATYESGFVIDKFPISRPNLTFSTLTVSNMSPEDSSIYLCSVSNGYPLYGYTFGSGTRLTVV.

V is TRBV7-2 and J is TRBJ1-1; 8 bases fit TRBD1. Germline V CDR1 and CDR2: SGHTA, FQGNSA. V was clipped by 1 base and J by 11 bases; unmatched bases: 6. There are 13 residues in the CDR3. CDR3 amino acids: CASSLVTGDRAFF. CDR3 nucleotides: TGTGCCAGCAGCTTAGTGACAGGGGATCGCGCTTTCTTT.

This clone was counted a single time. The V gene is TRBV6-1, the J gene TRBJ1-1; perhaps TRBD1 as D (6 bases). The CDR3 spans 13 residues. The germline CDR1 and CDR2 sequences are MNHNS and SASEGT. V was clipped by 7 bases and J by 3 bases, with 12 bases between them. CDR3 nucleotide sequence: TGTGCCAGCACAGGGGACCGATACACTGAAGCTTTCTTT. Translation: CASTGDRYTEAFF.

This clone was picked up one time. V is TRBV18 and J is TRBJ1-2; TRBD1 is a possible D gene (5 bases). The V end was cut by 0 bases, the J end by 6 bases, with 17 bases between. The CDR3 spans 16 residues. Per the germline V gene, CDR1 is KGHSH and CDR2 is LQKENI. CDR3 loop: CASSPPSARGKDGYTF. CDR3 bases: TGTGCCAGCTCACCACCTTCAGCTAGGGGAAAGGATGGCTACACCTTC. Together with reference TRBV18 and TRBJ1-2, the CDR3 gives the full variable domain: NAGVMQNPRHLVRRRGQEARLRCSPMKGHSHVYWYRQLPEEGLKFMVYLQKENIIDESGMPKERFSAEFPKEGPSILRIQQVVRGDSAAYFCASSPPSARGKDGYTFGSGTRLTVV.

The chain is built from TRBV6-1 and TRBJ1-1; 9 nucleotides match TRBD1. Germline CDR1 is MNHNS and CDR2 is SASEGT. J gave up 7 bases and V 2 bases, and 5 bases lay outside the gene matches. The CDR3 sequence is 14 residues long. CDR3 protein: CASSERGTGIEAFF. The CDR3 bases are TGTGCCAGCAGTGAACGCGGGACAGGGATTGAAGCTTTCTTT.

The rearrangement links TRBV5-4 to TRBJ1-2; the D is unclear. The CDR3 sequence is 13 residues long. Germline-derived CDR1 and CDR2 are SGHNT and YYREEE (reference sequence). Between the trimmed V and J ends, which lost 0 bases and 4 bases, there was a span of 7 bases. CDR3 amino acids: CASSLDGGYGYTF. In nucleotides, the CDR3 is TGTGCCAGCAGCTTGGACGGAGGCTATGGCTACACCTTC.

The chain combines TRBV19 with TRBJ1-1, with 9 bases that match TRBD1. Germline loops: CDR1 LNHDA, CDR2 SQIVND (reference sequence). The CDR3 consists of 14 residues. The V segment lost 5 bases and the J segment 3 bases; nucleotides outside the gene matches: 4. The CDR3 DNA is TGTGCCAGTAGTCCCGGACAGGGGTACACTGAAGCTTTCTTT. Amino acid sequence: CASSPGQGYTEAFF.

V gene TRBV14 combines with J gene TRBJ2-7; 7 nucleotides agree with TRBD1. The CDR3 spans 15 residues. Germline CDR1 reads SGHDN; CDR2 reads FVKESK. Trimming at V came to 4 bases and at J to 4 bases, leaving 10 bases not matched to a gene. The CDR3 nucleotides read TGTGCCAGCAGCCGTGCTTGGGACAGACCTTACGAGCAGTACTTC. It encodes CASSRAWDRPYEQYF.